The rows below give T cell receptor beta chains drawn from one sample of a study of blood T cell repertoires in COVID-19. Here immunoSEQ multiplex PCR was the method, and the copy in TCRdb shows in-frame clones only, minus some. The data show some 200,000 clones, with 70% to 90% seen just once and over 2% held by the top ten. The sequenced sample was peripheral blood. These receptor sequences come from a woman between 45 and 60 years old with acute or convalescent COVID-19. Each CDR3 is given with its conserved first and last residue. Fields, in order: J gene, D gene, clone size, V gene, CDR3 protein, CDR3 DNA. D genes are given only for firm matches. A row's size may be missing; if present it is once, few, many or a size class.

TRBJ2-7,.,.,TRBV30,CAWSTAYEQYF,TGTGCCTGGAGTACCGCGTACGAGCAGTACTTC
TRBJ2-1,TRBD2,.,TRBV29-1,CSVDPRTSGRTYNEQFF,TGCAGCGTTGACCCGCGGACTAGCGGGAGAACGTACAATGAGCAGTTCTTC
TRBJ2-5,.,.,TRBV7-2,CASSLGAYQETQYF,TGTGCCAGCAGCCTGGGGGCTTATCAAGAGACCCAGTACTTC
TRBJ1-1,TRBD1,.,TRBV6-2/TRBV6-3,CASSSPGQGVGTEAFF,TGTGCCAGCAGTTCTCCGGGACAGGGAGTAGGGACTGAAGCTTTCTTT
TRBJ2-4,TRBD1,.,TRBV5-5,CASSRQGASNIQYF,TGTGCCAGCAGCCGACAGGGGGCAAGCAACATTCAGTACTTC
TRBJ2-7,.,.,TRBV7-2,CASSLHGYEQYF,TGTGCCAGCAGCTTACACGGCTACGAGCAGTACTTC
TRBJ1-2,TRBD1,.,TRBV5-8,CASWVDRDYGYTF,TGTGCCAGCTGGGTTGACAGGGACTATGGCTACACCTTC
TRBJ2-7,.,.,TRBV25-1,CASSWQAYEQYF,TGTGCCAGCAGTTGGCAGGCATACGAGCAGTACTTC
TRBJ2-7,.,few,TRBV27,CASSPSGGRSGSSSYEQYF,TGTGCCAGCAGTCCGTCAGGGGGTCGGAGCGGGAGTTCCTCCTACGAGCAGTACTTC
TRBJ2-5,.,.,TRBV2,CASSTGLRETQYF,TGTGCCAGCAGTACAGGGTTGCGGGAGACCCAGTACTTC
TRBJ2-2,TRBD1,.,TRBV6-4,CASSVDRGTGELFF,TGTGCCAGCAGTGTGGACAGGGGCACCGGGGAGCTGTTTTTT
TRBJ1-2,.,.,TRBV7-2,CASSSTTGRYGYTF,TGTGCCAGCAGCTCAACAACAGGGCGCTATGGCTACACCTTC
TRBJ2-7,TRBD2,once,TRBV6-5,CASTLAAYEQYF,TGTGCCAGCACGCTAGCGGCCTACGAGCAGTACTTC
TRBJ1-1,.,.,TRBV30,CAWSQGWDTEAFF,TGTGCCTGGAGTCAGGGGTGGGACACTGAAGCTTTCTTT
TRBJ1-1,.,.,TRBV6-5,CASSYSEQKRTEAFF,TGTGCCAGCAGTTACTCAGAACAGAAAAGGACTGAAGCTTTCTTT
TRBJ2-1,TRBD2,.,TRBV6-5,CASRRTSGGQFF,TGTGCCAGCAGAAGGACTAGCGGGGGTCAGTTCTTC
TRBJ2-5,TRBD2,.,TRBV29-1,CSVESPAGSQETQYF,TGCAGCGTTGAATCGCCAGCGGGATCCCAAGAGACCCAGTACTTC
TRBJ1-2,.,.,TRBV6-5,CASSHQGGYTF,TGTGCCAGCAGCCACCAGGGGGGCTACACCTTC
TRBJ1-2,TRBD1,.,TRBV5-1,CASSSDPQGASYGYTF,TGCGCCAGCAGCTCGGATCCACAGGGGGCGAGCTATGGCTACACCTTC
TRBJ2-3,TRBD2,.,TRBV9,CASSIRQSGSGADTQYF,TGTGCCAGCAGCATCCGCCAAAGCGGGAGTGGCGCAGATACGCAGTATTTT
TRBJ1-5,.,.,TRBV30,CAWQEAAYNQPQHF,TGTGCCTGGCAAGAGGCCGCTTACAATCAGCCCCAGCATTTT
TRBJ2-7,TRBD1,.,TRBV4-1,CASSQGTGIIPYEQYF,TGCGCCAGCAGCCAAGGGACAGGGATTATCCCATACGAGCAGTACTTC
TRBJ2-7,TRBD1,.,TRBV5-4,CASSAGTGVPYEQYF,TGTGCCAGCAGCGCCGGGACAGGGGTGCCTTACGAGCAGTACTTC
TRBJ2-3,.,.,TRBV27,CASSPDGASSTDTQYF,TGTGCCAGCAGTCCCGACGGAGCTTCCAGCACAGATACGCAGTATTTT
TRBJ1-2,TRBD1,.,TRBV29-1,CSVFLLDRETTF,TGCAGCGTTTTCTTATTGGACAGGGAGACCACCTTC
TRBJ2-7,.,.,TRBV5-1,CASSPGASHSYEQYF,TGCGCCAGCAGCCCAGGGGCCAGCCACTCCTACGAGCAGTACTTC
TRBJ1-6,.,.,TRBV27,CASSVQGSYNSPLHF,TGTGCCAGCAGTGTGCAGGGCTCCTATAATTCACCCCTCCACTTT